Listed here is a single T cell receptor beta chain. Its antigen remains unknown. Assay: immunoSEQ multiplex PCR; the TCRdb copy retains only in-frame clones and omits some. The data hold about 30,000 clones, with approximately 96% observed a single time. This record belongs to a study of regulatory and conventional T cells in RAG deficiency. Genomic DNA came from blood conventional CD4+ T cells gated CD25-low CD127-high. Study-level findings and limits: Other subsets showed around 9.4-fold reductions, but Treg unique TCR beta sequences fell 80 to 100-fold in these patients. In Omenn syndrome, Treg and Tconv repertoires overlapped >80%. Shannon entropy was markedly lower and Simpson indices higher in RAG-deficient patients than control T-cell subsets.

After removal of 1 base from V and 2 bases from J, the junction contained 5 bases not matched to a gene. The CDR3 is made up of 17 amino acids. Looked up from germline, CDR1 is SGDLS and CDR2 is YYNGEE. The same specimen was also included in a second study, on regulatory T cells. According to that study: The primer mix had 52 TRBV and 13 TRBJ primers. Regulatory T cells showed the strongest V-J pair restriction and V/J gene skewing among patient repertoires.

The TCR originated in a human donor in good health. Material: CD25- CD4+ T cells sorted from blood. V gene TRBV9 combines with J gene TRBJ2-2; 10 bases match TRBD2. This CDR3 is CASSVLAGEGNTGELFF. In DNA, the CDR3 is TGTGCCAGCAGCGTACTAGCGGGGGAGGGTAACACCGGGGAGCTGTTTTTT. Supplemented by reference TRBV9 and TRBJ2-2, the full variable domain reads DSGVTQTPKHLITATGQRVTLRCSPRSGDLSVYWYQQSLDQGLQFLIQYYNGEERAKGNILERFSAQQFPDLHSELNLSSLELGDSALYFCASSVLAGEGNTGELFFGEGSRLTVL.